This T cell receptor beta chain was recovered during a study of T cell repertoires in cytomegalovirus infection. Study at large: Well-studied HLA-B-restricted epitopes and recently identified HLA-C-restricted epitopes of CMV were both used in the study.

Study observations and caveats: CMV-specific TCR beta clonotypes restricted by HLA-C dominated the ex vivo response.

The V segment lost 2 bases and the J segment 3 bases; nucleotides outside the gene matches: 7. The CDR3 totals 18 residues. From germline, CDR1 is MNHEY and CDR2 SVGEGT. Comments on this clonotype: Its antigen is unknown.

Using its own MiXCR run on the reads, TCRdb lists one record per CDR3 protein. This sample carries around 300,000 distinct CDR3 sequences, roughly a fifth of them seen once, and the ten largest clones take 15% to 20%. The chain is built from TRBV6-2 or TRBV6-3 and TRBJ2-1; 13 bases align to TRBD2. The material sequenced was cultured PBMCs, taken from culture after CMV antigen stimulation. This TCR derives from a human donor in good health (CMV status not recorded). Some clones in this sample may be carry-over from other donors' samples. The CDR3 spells CASSYPLGLAGDYNEQFF. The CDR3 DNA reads TGTGCCAGCAGTTACCCCCTTGGACTAGCGGGAGACTACAATGAGCAGTTCTTC.